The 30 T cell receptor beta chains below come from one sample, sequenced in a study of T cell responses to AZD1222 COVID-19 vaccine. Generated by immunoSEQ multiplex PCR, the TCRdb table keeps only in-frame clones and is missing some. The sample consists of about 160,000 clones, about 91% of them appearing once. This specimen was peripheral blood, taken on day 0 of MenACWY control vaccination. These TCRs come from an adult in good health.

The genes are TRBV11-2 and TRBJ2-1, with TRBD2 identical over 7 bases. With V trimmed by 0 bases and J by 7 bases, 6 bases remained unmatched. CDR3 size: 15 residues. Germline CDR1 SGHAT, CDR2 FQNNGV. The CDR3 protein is CASSLDRASGNEQFF. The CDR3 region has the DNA TGTGCCAGCAGCTTAGATAGGGCTAGCGGTAATGAGCAGTTCTTC.

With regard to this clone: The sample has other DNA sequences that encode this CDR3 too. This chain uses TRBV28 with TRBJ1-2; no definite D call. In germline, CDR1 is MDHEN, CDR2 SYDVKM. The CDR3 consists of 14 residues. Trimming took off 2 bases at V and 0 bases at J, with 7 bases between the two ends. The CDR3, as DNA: TGTGCCAGCAGTTTAGACAAACCTAACTATGGCTACACCTTC. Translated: CASSLDKPNYGYTF.

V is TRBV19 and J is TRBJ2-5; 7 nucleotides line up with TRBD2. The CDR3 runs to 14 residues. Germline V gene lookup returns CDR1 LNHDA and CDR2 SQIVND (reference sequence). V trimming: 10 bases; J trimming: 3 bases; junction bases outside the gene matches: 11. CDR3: CATLLTSREETQYF. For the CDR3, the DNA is TGTGCCACCCTACTGACTAGCAGGGAAGAGACCCAGTACTTC. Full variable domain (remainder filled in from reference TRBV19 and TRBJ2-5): DGGITQSPKYLFRKEGQNVTLSCEQNLNHDAMYWYRQDPGQGLRLIYYSQIVNDFQKGDIAEGYSVSREKKESFPLTVTSAQKNPTAFYLCATLLTSREETQYFGPGTRLLVL.

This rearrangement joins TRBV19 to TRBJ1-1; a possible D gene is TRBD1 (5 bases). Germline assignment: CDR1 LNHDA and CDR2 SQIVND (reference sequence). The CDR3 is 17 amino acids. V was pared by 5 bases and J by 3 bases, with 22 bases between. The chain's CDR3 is CASSPFFPGRGDTEAFF. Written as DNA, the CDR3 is TGTGCCAGTAGTCCCTTCTTCCCGGGACGCGGGGACACTGAAGCTTTCTTT.

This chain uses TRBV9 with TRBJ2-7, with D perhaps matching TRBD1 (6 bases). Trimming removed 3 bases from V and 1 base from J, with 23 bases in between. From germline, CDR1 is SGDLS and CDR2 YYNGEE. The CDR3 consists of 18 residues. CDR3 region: CASSDEPPGHGSSYEQYF. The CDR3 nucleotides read TGTGCCAGCAGCGATGAACCTCCGGGACACGGTTCTTCCTACGAGCAGTACTTC.

The CDR3 sequence: CASSYRQVETQYF. CDR3 coding DNA: TGTGCCAGCAGTTACAGGCAGGTGGAGACCCAGTACTTC. The J gene is TRBJ2-5, the V gene TRBV6-5, with D uncertain. The V gene lost 2 bases and the J gene lost 5 bases, with 9 bases spanning the gap. Per the germline V gene, CDR1 is MNHEY and CDR2 is SVGAGI. The CDR3 extends over 13 amino acids.

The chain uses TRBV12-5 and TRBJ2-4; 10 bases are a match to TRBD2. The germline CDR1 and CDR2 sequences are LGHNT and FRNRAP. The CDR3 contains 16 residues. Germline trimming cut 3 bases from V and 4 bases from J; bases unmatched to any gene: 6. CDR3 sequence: CASGLMTSGLKNIQYF. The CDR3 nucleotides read TGTGCTAGTGGTTTAATGACTAGCGGGCTTAAAAACATTCAGTACTTC.

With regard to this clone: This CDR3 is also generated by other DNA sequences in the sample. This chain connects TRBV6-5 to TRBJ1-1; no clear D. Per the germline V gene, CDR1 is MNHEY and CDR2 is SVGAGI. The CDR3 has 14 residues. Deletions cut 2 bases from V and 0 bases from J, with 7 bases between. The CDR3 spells CASSYSSLNTEAFF. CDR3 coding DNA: TGTGCCAGCAGTTACAGTTCCCTGAACACTGAAGCTTTCTTT.

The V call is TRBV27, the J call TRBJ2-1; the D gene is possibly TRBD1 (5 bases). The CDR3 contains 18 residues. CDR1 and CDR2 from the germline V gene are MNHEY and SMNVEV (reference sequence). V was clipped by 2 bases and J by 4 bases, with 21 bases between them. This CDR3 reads CASSLLAGVPPGYNEQFF. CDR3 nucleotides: TGTGCCAGCAGTTTACTTGCTGGGGTCCCCCCAGGGTACAATGAGCAGTTCTTC.

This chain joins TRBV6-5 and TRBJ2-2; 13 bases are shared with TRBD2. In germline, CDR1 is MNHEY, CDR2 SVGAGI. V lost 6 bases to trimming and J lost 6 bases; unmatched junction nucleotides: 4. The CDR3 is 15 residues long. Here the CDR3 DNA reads TGTGCCAGCAGAAGGACTAGCGGGAGTTCCGGGGAGCTGTTTTTT. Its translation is CASRRTSGSSGELFF.

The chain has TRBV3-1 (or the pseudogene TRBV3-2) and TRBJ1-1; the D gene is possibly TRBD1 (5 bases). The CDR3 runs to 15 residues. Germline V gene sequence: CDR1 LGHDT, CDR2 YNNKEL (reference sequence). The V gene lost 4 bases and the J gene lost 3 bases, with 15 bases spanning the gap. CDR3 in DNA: TGTGCCAGCAGCCCGACTAGGGACTCCCACACTGAAGCTTTCTTT. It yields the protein CASSPTRDSHTEAFF.

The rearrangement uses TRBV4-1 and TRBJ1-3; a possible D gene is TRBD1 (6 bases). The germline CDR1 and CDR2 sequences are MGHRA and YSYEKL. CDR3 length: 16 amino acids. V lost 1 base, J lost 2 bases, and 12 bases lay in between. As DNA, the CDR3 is TGCGCCAGCAGCCAAGCCGTTGGGGGCCCTGGAAACACCATATATTTT. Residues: CASSQAVGGPGNTIYF.

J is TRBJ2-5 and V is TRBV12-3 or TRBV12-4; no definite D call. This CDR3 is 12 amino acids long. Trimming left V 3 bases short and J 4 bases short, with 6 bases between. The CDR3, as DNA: TGTGCCAGCAGTTTCCAAGTAGAGACCCAGTACTTC. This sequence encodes CASSFQVETQYF.

The CDR3 bases are TGCGCCAGCAGTTGGAGCGGGGAGCTGTTTTTT. Its protein product is CASSWSGELFF. The genes are TRBV4-1 and TRBJ2-2; no clear D gene. Germline CDR1 reads MGHRA; CDR2 reads YSYEKL. V lost 6 bases, J lost 7 bases, and 6 bases lay in between. CDR3 length equals 11 residues.

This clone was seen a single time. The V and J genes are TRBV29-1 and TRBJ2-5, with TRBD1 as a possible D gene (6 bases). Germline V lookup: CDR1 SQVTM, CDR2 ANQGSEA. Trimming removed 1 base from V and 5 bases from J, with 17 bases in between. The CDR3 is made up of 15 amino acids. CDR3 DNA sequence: TGCAGCGTTGAAGCGACGGGACAAAGAGCGGAGACCCAGTACTTC. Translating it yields CSVEATGQRAETQYF.

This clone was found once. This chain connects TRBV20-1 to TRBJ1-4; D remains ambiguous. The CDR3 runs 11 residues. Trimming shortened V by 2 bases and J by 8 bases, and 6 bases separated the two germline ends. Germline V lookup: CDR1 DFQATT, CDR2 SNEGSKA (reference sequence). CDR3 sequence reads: CSARLVEKLFF. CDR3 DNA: TGCAGTGCTAGACTGGTGGAAAAACTGTTTTTT.

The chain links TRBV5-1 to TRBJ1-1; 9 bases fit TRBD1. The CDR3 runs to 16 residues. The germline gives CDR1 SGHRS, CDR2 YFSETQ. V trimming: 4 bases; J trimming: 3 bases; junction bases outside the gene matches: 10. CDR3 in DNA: TGCGCCAGCAGCCCAAGACAGGGGGAGGGGGACACTGAAGCTTTCTTT. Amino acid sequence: CASSPRQGEGDTEAFF.

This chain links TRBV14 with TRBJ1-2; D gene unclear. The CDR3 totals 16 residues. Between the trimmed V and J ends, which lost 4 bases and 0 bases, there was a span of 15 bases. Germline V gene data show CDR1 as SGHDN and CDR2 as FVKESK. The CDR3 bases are TGTGCCAGCAGCCTTAGCCAAGGCTGGGCTAACTATGGCTACACCTTC. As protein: CASSLSQGWANYGYTF.

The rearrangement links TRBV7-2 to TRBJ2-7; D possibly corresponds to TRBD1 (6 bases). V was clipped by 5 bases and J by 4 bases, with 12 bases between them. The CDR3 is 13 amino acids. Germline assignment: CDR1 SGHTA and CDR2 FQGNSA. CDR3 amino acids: CASSTWTAYEQYF. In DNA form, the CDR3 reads TGTGCCAGCAGCACTTGGACAGCATACGAGCAGTACTTC.

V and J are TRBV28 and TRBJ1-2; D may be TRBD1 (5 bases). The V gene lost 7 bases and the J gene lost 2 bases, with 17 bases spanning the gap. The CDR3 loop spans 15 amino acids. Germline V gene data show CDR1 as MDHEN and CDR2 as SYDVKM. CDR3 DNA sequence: TGTGCCAGCATTCCATGGGGCAGGGAAAACTATGGCTACACCTTC. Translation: CASIPWGRENYGYTF.

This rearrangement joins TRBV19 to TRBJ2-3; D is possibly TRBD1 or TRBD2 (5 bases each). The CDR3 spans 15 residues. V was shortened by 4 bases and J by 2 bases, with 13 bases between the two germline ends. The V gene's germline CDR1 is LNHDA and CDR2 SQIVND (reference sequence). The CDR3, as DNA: TGTGCCAGTAGTAGGCAGGGAGACTTCACAGATACGCAGTATTTT. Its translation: CASSRQGDFTDTQYF.

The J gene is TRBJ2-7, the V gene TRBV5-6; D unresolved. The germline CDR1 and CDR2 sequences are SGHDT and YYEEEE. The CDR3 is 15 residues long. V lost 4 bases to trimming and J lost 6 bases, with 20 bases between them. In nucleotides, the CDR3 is TGTGCCAGCAGCCCTCTCGGCGGCCTTCAAATCGAGCAGTACTTC. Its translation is CASSPLGGLQIEQYF.

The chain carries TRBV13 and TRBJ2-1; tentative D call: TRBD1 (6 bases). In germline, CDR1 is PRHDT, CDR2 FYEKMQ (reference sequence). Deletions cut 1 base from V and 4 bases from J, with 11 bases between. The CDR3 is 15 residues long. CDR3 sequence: CASSLVGQWYNEQFF. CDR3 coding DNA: TGTGCCAGCAGCTTAGTTGGACAGTGGTACAATGAGCAGTTCTTC.

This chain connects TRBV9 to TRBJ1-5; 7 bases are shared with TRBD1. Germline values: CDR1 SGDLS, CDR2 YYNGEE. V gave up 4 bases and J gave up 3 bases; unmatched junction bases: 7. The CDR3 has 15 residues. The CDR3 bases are TGTGCCAGCAGCATGACAGGGATCTACAATCAGCCCCAGCATTTT. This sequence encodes CASSMTGIYNQPQHF.

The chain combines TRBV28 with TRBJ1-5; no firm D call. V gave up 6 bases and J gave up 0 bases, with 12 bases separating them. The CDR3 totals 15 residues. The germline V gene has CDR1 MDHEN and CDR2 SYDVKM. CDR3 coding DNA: TGTGCCAGCAGCGAAAGACACTTTAGCAATCAGCCCCAGCATTTT. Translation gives CASSERHFSNQPQHF. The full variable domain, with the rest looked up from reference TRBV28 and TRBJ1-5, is DVKVTQSSRYLVKRTGEKVFLECVQDMDHENMFWYRQDPGLGLRLIYFSYDVKMKEKGDIPEGYSVSREKKERFSLILESASTNQTSMYLCASSERHFSNQPQHFGDGTRLSIL.

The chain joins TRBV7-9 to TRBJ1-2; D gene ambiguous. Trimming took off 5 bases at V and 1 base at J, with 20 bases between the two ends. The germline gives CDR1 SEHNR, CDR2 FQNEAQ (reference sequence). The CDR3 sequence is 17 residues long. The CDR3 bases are TGTGCCAGCAGCAGACCCGGGAGCGGATTTTTTAACTATGGCTACACCTTC. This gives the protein CASSRPGSGFFNYGYTF.

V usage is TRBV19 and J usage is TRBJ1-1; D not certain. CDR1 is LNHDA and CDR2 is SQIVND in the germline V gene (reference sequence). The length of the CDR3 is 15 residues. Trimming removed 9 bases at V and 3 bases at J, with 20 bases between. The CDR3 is CASFRSKDWDTEAFF. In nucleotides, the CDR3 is TGTGCCAGCTTTAGAAGTAAAGATTGGGACACTGAAGCTTTCTTT.

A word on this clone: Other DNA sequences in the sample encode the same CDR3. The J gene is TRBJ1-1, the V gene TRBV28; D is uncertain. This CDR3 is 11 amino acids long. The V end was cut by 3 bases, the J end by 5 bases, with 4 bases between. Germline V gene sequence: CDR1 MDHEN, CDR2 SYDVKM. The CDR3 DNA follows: TGTGCCAGCAGTTTTGGTACTGAAGCTTTCTTT. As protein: CASSFGTEAFF. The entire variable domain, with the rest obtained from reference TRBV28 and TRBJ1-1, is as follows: DVKVTQSSRYLVKRTGEKVFLECVQDMDHENMFWYRQDPGLGLRLIYFSYDVKMKEKGDIPEGYSVSREKKERFSLILESASTNQTSMYLCASSFGTEAFFGQGTRLTVV.

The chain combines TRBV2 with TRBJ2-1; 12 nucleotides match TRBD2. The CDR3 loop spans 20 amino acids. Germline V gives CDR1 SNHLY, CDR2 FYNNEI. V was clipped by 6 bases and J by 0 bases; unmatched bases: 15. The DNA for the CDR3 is TGTGCCAGCAGAGCAGGGGGACTAGCGGGTGCCTCGGGCTCCTACAATGAGCAGTTCTTC. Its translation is CASRAGGLAGASGSYNEQFF.

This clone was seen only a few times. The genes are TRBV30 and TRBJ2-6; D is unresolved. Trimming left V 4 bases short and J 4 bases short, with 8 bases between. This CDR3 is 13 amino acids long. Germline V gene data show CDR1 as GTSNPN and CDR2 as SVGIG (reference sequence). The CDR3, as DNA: TGTGCCTGGATTAAGTCCGGGGCCAACGTCCTGACTTTC. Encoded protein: CAWIKSGANVLTF.